Below, 24 T cell receptor beta chains from the same sample are listed, as sequenced in a study of identical twins. One entry per CDR3 protein, called by TCRdb with MiXCR from the 5' RACE reads. The data contain some 630,000 distinct CDR3 sequences, roughly 7.2% of them seen just once; the ten biggest clones take up less than 2%. This same sample was also part of a study on yellow fever vaccine responses in identical twins.

Sequencing was carried out using PBMCs. All receptors derive from a woman aged 18-35 years in good health.

This clonotype was counted many times. The rearrangement uses TRBV20-1 and TRBJ2-3; maybe TRBD2 (7 bases). V lost 0 bases and J lost 0, with 16 bases in between. The CDR3 sequence is 17 residues long. From germline, CDR1 is DFQATT and CDR2 SNEGSKA (reference sequence). In DNA form, the CDR3 reads TGCAGTGCTAGAGATACTTGGGGGGGCGAAAGCACAGATACGCAGTATTTT. This translates into CSARDTWGGESTDTQYF.

This clonotype was seen a few times. This chain uses TRBV20-1 with TRBJ2-2, with D hard to call. This CDR3 has 14 amino acids. Trimming shortened V by 3 bases and J by 7 bases, and 15 bases separated the two germline ends. CDR1 and CDR2 (germline): DFQATT, SNEGSKA (reference sequence). DNA for the CDR3: TGCAGTGCTAGCCCCAAGGGTCATGACGGGGAGCTGTTTTTT. Its translation is CSASPKGHDGELFF.

In this sample, this clonotype turned up a few times. The chain carries TRBV6-2 or TRBV6-3 and TRBJ2-2; maybe TRBD1 (5 bases). Germline loops: CDR1 MNHEY, CDR2 SVGEGT. The CDR3 spans 15 residues. Deletions cut 10 bases from V and 1 base from J, with 16 bases between. The chain's CDR3 is CATFLGAVNTGELFF. CDR3 DNA: TGTGCCACCTTCCTAGGGGCAGTGAACACCGGGGAGCTGTTTTTT.

This rearrangement joins TRBV20-1 to TRBJ2-7; no definite D call. Germline values: CDR1 DFQATT, CDR2 SNEGSKA (reference sequence). V gave up 3 bases and J gave up 0 bases, with 3 bases separating them. The CDR3 totals 11 residues. The CDR3 loop is CSASVSYEQYF. The DNA of the CDR3 is TGCAGTGCTAGCGTCTCCTACGAGCAGTACTTC.

This clonotype turned up a few times. The chain is built from TRBV15 and TRBJ2-1; 7 bases are a match to TRBD2. Trimming removed 3 bases from V and 0 bases from J; junction bases left unmatched: 5. The CDR3 spans 16 residues. Germline-derived CDR1 and CDR2 are LNHNV and YYDKDF (reference sequence). This chain's CDR3 is CATSRGLQPSYNEQFF. The DNA for the CDR3 is TGTGCCACCAGCAGGGGACTACAGCCCTCCTACAATGAGCAGTTCTTC.

This clonotype occurred many times. The chain joins TRBV15 to TRBJ2-6, with D tentatively TRBD2 (6 bases). CDR1 and CDR2 from the germline V gene are LNHNV and YYDKDF (reference sequence). The V and J ends lost 0 bases and 2 bases respectively, with 8 bases between them. The CDR3 is 16 amino acids. This chain's CDR3 is CATSRDTGAGANVLTF. CDR3 DNA sequence: TGTGCCACCAGCAGAGATACGGGAGCTGGGGCCAACGTCCTGACTTTC.

This clonotype was seen many times. The rearrangement joins TRBV6-2 or TRBV6-3 to TRBJ2-3; D possibly corresponds to TRBD1 (6 bases). Trimming cost V 1 base and J 2 bases, with 16 bases left between them. This CDR3 contains 17 residues. CDR1 and CDR2 (germline): MNHEY, SVGEGT. CDR3 in DNA: TGTGCCAGCAGTTACTACCCAAACAGGGAGCCCACAGATACGCAGTATTTT. This translates into CASSYYPNREPTDTQYF.

V gene TRBV5-1 combines with J gene TRBJ2-5, with D possibly being TRBD1 (5 bases). Germline assignment: CDR1 SGHRS and CDR2 YFSETQ. Trimming removed 4 bases from V and 0 bases from J, with 19 bases in between. There are 17 residues in the CDR3. The CDR3 here is CASSQGVVNPYQETQYF. The CDR3 DNA reads TGCGCCAGCAGCCAAGGGGTCGTCAACCCATACCAAGAGACCCAGTACTTC. Variable domain in full (rest from reference TRBV5-1 and TRBJ2-5): KAGVTQTPRYLIKTRGQQVTLSCSPISGHRSVSWYQQTPGQGLQFLFEYFSETQRNKGNFPGRFSGRQFSNSRSEMNVSTLELGDSALYLCASSQGVVNPYQETQYFGPGTRLLVL.

The chain links TRBV19 to TRBJ2-1; tentative D call: TRBD1 (5 bases). The length of the CDR3 is 12 residues. Looked up from germline, CDR1 is LNHDA and CDR2 is SQIVND (reference sequence). V was cut by 1 base and J by 9 bases, with 7 bases left in between. This chain's CDR3 is CASSIGTSEQFF. CDR3 in DNA: TGTGCCAGTAGTATAGGGACATCTGAGCAGTTCTTC. The entire variable domain, with the rest obtained from reference TRBV19 and TRBJ2-1, is as follows: DGGITQSPKYLFRKEGQNVTLSCEQNLNHDAMYWYRQDPGQGLRLIYYSQIVNDFQKGDIAEGYSVSREKKESFPLTVTSAQKNPTAFYLCASSIGTSEQFFGPGTRLTVL.

This clonotype was observed a few times. V usage is TRBV20-1 and J usage is TRBJ2-7; maybe TRBD1 (6 bases). The CDR3 loop spans 15 amino acids. The V end was cut by 3 bases, the J end by 4 bases, with 19 bases between. Germline lookup yields CDR1 DFQATT and CDR2 SNEGSKA (reference sequence). CDR3 amino acids: CSARPIRTEKYEQYF. The CDR3 DNA sequence: TGCAGTGCTAGGCCGATTCGGACAGAGAAGTACGAGCAGTACTTC.

The chain couples TRBV4-1 to TRBJ2-5; 7 bases fit TRBD2. Germline assignment: CDR1 MGHRA and CDR2 YSYEKL. Trimming cost V 2 bases and J 3 bases; bases outside gene matches: 6. The CDR3 is 15 amino acids. CDR3 sequence (DNA): TGCGCCAGCAGCCAATCCGGGCTAGCGGAAGAGACCCAGTACTTC. This sequence encodes CASSQSGLAEETQYF.

The rearrangement links TRBV5-1 to TRBJ1-6; no clear D gene. Per the germline V gene, CDR1 is SGHRS and CDR2 is YFSETQ. This CDR3 contains 14 residues. The V end lost 0 bases, the J end lost 5 bases, and 6 bases lay between the germline ends. Here the CDR3 DNA reads TGCGCCAGCAGCTTGGCTGAGAATAATTCACCCCTCCACTTT. This encodes CASSLAENNSPLHF.

V and J are TRBV10-3 and TRBJ2-7; 10 bases are a match to TRBD1. The CDR3 consists of 14 residues. Germline CDR1 is ENHRY and CDR2 is SYGVKD. The ends lost 10 bases at V and 5 bases at J; junction bases unmatched: 11. The chain's CDR3 is CATKSGTGDHEQYV. The CDR3 bases are TGTGCCACTAAATCCGGGACAGGGGATCACGAGCAGTACGTC.

This clonotype was seen many times. This chain links TRBV29-1 with TRBJ2-7; 7 bases are shared with TRBD1. V trimming: 6 bases; J trimming: 2 bases; junction bases outside the gene matches: 4. The V gene's germline CDR1 is SQVTM and CDR2 ANQGSEA. This CDR3 is 12 amino acids long. The chain's CDR3 is CSVAGTAYEQYF. Here the CDR3 DNA reads TGCAGCGTCGCCGGGACAGCCTACGAGCAGTACTTC.

The chain carries TRBV2 and TRBJ1-3, with TRBD1 identical over 7 bases. The CDR3 extends over 13 amino acids. CDR1 and CDR2 from the germline V gene are SNHLY and FYNNEI. Trimming removed 6 bases from V and 8 bases from J; junction bases left unmatched: 7. The CDR3 reads CASSTQGIDTIYF. In DNA, the CDR3 is TGTGCCAGCAGCACACAGGGGATCGACACCATATATTTT.

This clonotype was recorded at least ten times. The chain links TRBV15 to TRBJ2-1, with D maybe TRBD2 (7 bases). The CDR3 length is 15 residues. Between the trimmed V and J ends, which lost 9 bases and 3 bases, there was a span of 18 bases. CDR1 is LNHNV and CDR2 is YYDKDF in the germline V gene (reference sequence). The CDR3 DNA reads as TGTGCCACAAGGGGGGGAACATCCCTCTACAATGAGCAGTTCTTC. Residues: CATRGGTSLYNEQFF.

This clonotype has at least ten counts. This chain joins TRBV3-1 and TRBJ1-1; D gene unclear. Trimming took 2 bases from V and 1 from J, leaving 5 bases between them. Germline CDR1 and CDR2: LGHDT and YNNKEL (reference sequence). This CDR3 has 13 amino acids. The CDR3 protein is CASSQSPNTEAFF. In nucleotides, the CDR3 is TGTGCCAGCAGCCAATCTCCGAACACTGAAGCTTTCTTT. The full variable domain, in which reference TRBV3-1 and TRBJ1-1 provide the parts outside the CDR3, is DTAVSQTPKYLVTQMGNDKSIKCEQNLGHDTMYWYKQDSKKFLKIMFSYNNKELIINETVPNRFSPKSPDKAHLNLHINSLELGDSAVYFCASSQSPNTEAFFGQGTRLTVV.

This clonotype was observed a few times. The CDR3 nucleotides are TGCGCCAGCAGCTTGTTCAGGACGGGGGACACTGAAGCTTTCTTT. This encodes CASSLFRTGDTEAFF. J is TRBJ1-1 and V is TRBV5-1; possible D gene TRBD1, 5 bases. From germline, CDR1 is SGHRS and CDR2 YFSETQ. The CDR3 contains 15 residues. V shed 1 base and J shed 3 bases, with 13 bases lying between them.

In this sample, this clonotype turned up many times. This chain links TRBV5-1 with TRBJ1-1, with D uncertain. From germline, CDR1 is SGHRS and CDR2 YFSETQ. The CDR3 loop spans 15 amino acids. V was shortened by 4 bases and J by 3 bases, with 16 bases between the two germline ends. Written as DNA, the CDR3 is TGCGCCAGCAGCCCCCGTAGGGATAGGGACACTGAAGCTTTCTTT. Its protein product is CASSPRRDRDTEAFF.

This clonotype was seen a handful of times. This chain uses TRBV20-1 with TRBJ1-6; possible D gene TRBD1, 6 bases. With 5 bases removed from V and 1 base from J, the gap between germline ends came to 12 bases. CDR1 DFQATT and CDR2 SNEGSKA come from the germline V gene (reference sequence). This CDR3 is 15 amino acids long. CDR3 DNA: TGCAGTGCTCCGGACAGTAGGTCCTATAATTCACCCCTCCACTTT. Encoded protein: CSAPDSRSYNSPLHF.

Many counts were recorded for this clonotype. The genes are TRBV5-5 and TRBJ1-2; the match to TRBD1 covers 10 bases. Unmatched junction bases numbered 13, after V lost 4 bases and J lost 4 bases. The CDR3 consists of 17 residues. Germline V gene data show CDR1 as SGHKS and CDR2 as YYEKEE (reference sequence). CDR3 protein: CASSLAGRGTGVYGYTF. The DNA of the CDR3 is TGTGCCAGCAGCCTCGCTGGCCGGGGGACAGGGGTCTATGGCTACACCTTC.

This clonotype showed up just a few times. The V gene is TRBV12-3 or TRBV12-4, the J gene TRBJ2-7, with a tentative D call TRBD1 (5 bases). This CDR3 is 14 amino acids long. Trimming took off 8 bases at V and 0 bases at J, with 14 bases between the two ends. CDR3 residues: CASGRTGPSYEQYF. The CDR3 coding sequence is TGTGCCAGCGGTCGAACAGGCCCCTCCTACGAGCAGTACTTC.

This clonotype was counted at least ten times. The chain uses TRBV7-9 and TRBJ1-5; D unclear. Germline V gene lookup returns CDR1 SEHNR and CDR2 FQNEAQ (reference sequence). This CDR3 has 15 amino acids. V shed 5 bases and J shed 3 bases, with 14 bases lying between them. The DNA of the CDR3 is TGTGCCAGCAGCGCAAGTGGACGGGACAATCAGCCCCAGCATTTT. This codes for CASSASGRDNQPQHF.

This clonotype was seen ten or more times. The gene calls are TRBV24-1 and TRBJ2-3; TRBD1 matches 9 bases. From germline, CDR1 is KGHDR and CDR2 SFDVKD. V shed 5 bases and J 6 bases; nucleotides not matched to a gene: 8. CDR3 length equals 15 residues. The CDR3: CATSVPGQGRDTQYF. In DNA, the CDR3 is TGTGCCACCAGTGTTCCGGGACAGGGCCGGGATACGCAGTATTTT.